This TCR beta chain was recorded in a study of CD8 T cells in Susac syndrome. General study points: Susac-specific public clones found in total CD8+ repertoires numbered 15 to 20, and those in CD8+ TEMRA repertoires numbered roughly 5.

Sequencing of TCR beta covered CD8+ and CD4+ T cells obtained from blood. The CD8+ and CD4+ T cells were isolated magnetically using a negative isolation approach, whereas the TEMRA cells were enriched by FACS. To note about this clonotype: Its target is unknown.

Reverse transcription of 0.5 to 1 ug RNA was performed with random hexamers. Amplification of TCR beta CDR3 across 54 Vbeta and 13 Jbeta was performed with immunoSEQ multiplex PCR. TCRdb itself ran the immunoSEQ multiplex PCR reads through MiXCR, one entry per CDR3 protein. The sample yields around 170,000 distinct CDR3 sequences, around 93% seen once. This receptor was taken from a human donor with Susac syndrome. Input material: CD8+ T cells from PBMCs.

The CDR3 sequence is CASSSLSDQNNEQFF. The CDR3, as DNA: TGTGCCAGCAGCTCGCTCTCGGACCAGAACAATGAGCAGTTCTTC. The genes are TRBV7-9 and TRBJ2-1, with D unresolved. This CDR3 has 15 amino acids. The ends were cut back, 4 bases at V and 5 bases at J, with 15 bases in the middle. Per the germline V gene, CDR1 is SEHNR and CDR2 is FQNEAQ (reference sequence).